This entry describes one T cell receptor beta chain. The data belong to a study of blood T cell repertoires in COVID-19. The CDR3 loop spans 14 amino acids. Germline assignment: CDR1 WNHNN and CDR2 SYGVQD (reference sequence). V was clipped by 3 bases and J by 4 bases; unmatched bases: 2. Profiled with immunoSEQ multiplex PCR; TCRdb holds only in-frame clones, not every one. Of approximately 450,000 clones listed, 70% to 90% are singletons. Sample: PBMCs or T cells enriched from blood (not recorded which). The sequence was collected from a woman aged 18-35 years with acute COVID-19. The gene calls are TRBV10-1 and TRBJ2-5; 10 bases are shared with TRBD2. The CDR3 loop is CASSDSSGGETQYF. The CDR3 DNA is TGCGCCAGCAGTGACTCTAGCGGGGGAGAGACCCAGTACTTC.